This entry is about one TCR beta chain. Its binding antigen is unknown. One junction end does not reproduce the germline sequence, and a read error may be involved. Blood RNA was extracted from unsorted whole blood with TRIzol reagent; germline DNA came from the DNeasy Blood & Tissue kit. At the time of sampling, the patients were treatment-naive and had chronic HBV infection. Around 3.6 milliliters of peripheral blood were collected into K2EDTA tubes before surgery. Starting from roughly 500 ng total RNA, TCRbeta-specific cDNA was produced by reverse transcription with a constant-region primer and ProtoScript II reverse transcriptase. Three nested multiplex PCR rounds, following a slightly modified ARM-PCR procedure, were used to build the TCRbeta libraries. Multiplex TRBV1-TRBV30 forward primers and a Cbeta reverse primer were used in the first two PCR rounds, each of which was run for roughly 9 cycles. Sample barcodes and Illumina adapters were attached in a final 25-cycle PCR using Deep VentR polymerase. Before sequencing, amplicons of 200-500 bp were gel-purified using a QIAquick gel extraction kit. The TCRbeta amplicons were sequenced with 250-bp paired-end reads on an Illumina HiSeq 2500. The authors' pipeline ran thus. Reads were quality-trimmed with Trimmomatic v0.33, and paired reads were merged with FLASH v1.2.11 to recover full CDR3 sequences. MiGEC v1.2.1b assigned V, D and J germline segments to the rearranged TCRbeta sequences. Clonotype statistics, along with Shannon-Wiener diversity indices, were calculated using VDJtools v1.0.0. Except for diversity analysis, only each sample's 250 most abundant clonotypes were used in subsequent analyses to reduce sampling bias. TCRdb reworked the public reads: Q25 trimming with fastp, MiXCR clone assembly, productive beta chains retained. All rows with the same CDR3 protein become a single entry with the most common DNA and genes. TCRdb assigned the V and J calls; the authors' analysis was not used. This sample comprises some 320,000 distinct CDR3 sequences, 65% of them detected only once. The top ten hold more than 8.5% of the sample.

CDR1 and CDR2 were assigned from the germline V gene as MNHEY and SVGEGT. From the cysteine up to the phenylalanine, the CDR3 has a length of 15 residues. The retained sequence is limited to the CDR3, 45 bases, with the frame set at the first base. This sample is drawn from a study of tumor-infiltrating lymphocytes in primary liver carcinoma (dated by TCRdb to about 2017). General notes on the study: About 5 patients with histopathologically diagnosed primary liver carcinoma underwent surgical resection in China between late 2015 and March 2016. A total of roughly 35 specimens from 5 patients underwent TCRbeta repertoire sequencing, comprising around 25 tumor regions, 5 adjacent noncancerous liver tissues and 5 peripheral blood samples. Hepatocellular carcinoma (four) or combined HCC and intrahepatic cholangiocarcinoma (one) was present in the five patients, who were three men and two women aged 30 to 69 years. Repertoires from technical replicates were highly reproducible, with mean shared-clone rates approximately 0.88 and correlation coefficients above 0.95. Tumors of the five patients were stage T1-T3 N0M0 with maximum diameters of 4.2 to 10 cm. The study combined TCRbeta repertoire sequencing, expression microarrays and whole-exome sequencing across five regions of each liver tumor, with adjacent normal tissue and blood. Roughly 3.5 to 7.5 million productive TCRbeta reads were obtained per sample, and no significant difference in read depth was found between tissue types.

The investigation overall reported the following: The top 250 clones accounted for a significantly greater share of the repertoire in tumors than in blood (p = 0.039). Comparison of CD4+ and CD8+ T cell repertoires was precluded by the use of bulk unsorted samples. Only 4 or 5 patients were included in the study, and the authors note that the findings should be validated in a larger study. Pairs of tumor regions showed greater repertoire overlap (mean roughly 35%) than tumor-adjacent pairs (around 17%) or tumor-blood pairs (roughly 14%), which is consistent with antigen-driven expansion. Only the TCR beta chain was sequenced, which likely underestimates true repertoire diversity because unpaired alpha chains were not captured.

Rearrangement joined TRBV6-2 or TRBV6-3 to TRBJ2-7; TRBD2 lines up with 7 middle nucleotides. The receptor's source is a man in his forties or fifties with primary liver carcinoma and hepatitis B virus infection. Sequencing was carried out using peripheral blood. The sequenced DNA: TGTGCCGGCAGTTACAGCGGGGCGAGCTCCTACAAGCAGTACTTC. The translation is CAGSYSGASSYKQYF.